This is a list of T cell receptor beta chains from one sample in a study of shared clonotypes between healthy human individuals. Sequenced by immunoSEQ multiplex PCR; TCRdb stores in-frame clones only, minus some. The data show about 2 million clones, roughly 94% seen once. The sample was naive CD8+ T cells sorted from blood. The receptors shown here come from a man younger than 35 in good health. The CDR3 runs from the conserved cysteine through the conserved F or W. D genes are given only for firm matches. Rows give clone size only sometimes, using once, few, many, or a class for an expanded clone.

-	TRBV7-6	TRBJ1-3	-	TGTGCCAGCAGCCCTGCGACAGCGGGCTCTGGAAACACCATATATTTT	CASSPATAGSGNTIYF
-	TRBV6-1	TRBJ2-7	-	TGTGCCAGCAGTGACGGGCCCTCCTACGAGCAGTACTTC	CASSDGPSYEQYF
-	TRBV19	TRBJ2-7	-	TGTGCCAGTAGTATCTACTATACCTACGAGCAGTACTTC	CASSIYYTYEQYF
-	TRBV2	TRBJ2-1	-	TGTGCCAGCGTGTGGGCTAACAATGAGCAGTTCTTC	CASVWANNEQFF
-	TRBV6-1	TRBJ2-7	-	TGTGCCAGCAGCCTGACAGAGACCTACGAGCAGTACTTC	CASSLTETYEQYF
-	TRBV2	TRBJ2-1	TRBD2	TGTGCCAGCAGTGAAATAGCGGGAGCCAATGAGCAGTTCTTC	CASSEIAGANEQFF
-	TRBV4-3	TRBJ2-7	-	TGCGCCAGCAGCCAAAGTAGTGGACAGCCCTACGAGCAGTACTTC	CASSQSSGQPYEQYF
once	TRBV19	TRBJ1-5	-	TGTGCCAGTAGGGTGGATAGCAATCAGCCCCAGCATTTT	CASRVDSNQPQHF
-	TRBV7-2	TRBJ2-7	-	TGTGCCAGCAGCTTATATTCCTTGGGGGAAAGCGAGCAGTACTTC	CASSLYSLGESEQYF
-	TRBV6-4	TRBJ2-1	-	TGTGCCAGCAGTGACTGGGCAGCCAATGAGCAGTTCTTC	CASSDWAANEQFF
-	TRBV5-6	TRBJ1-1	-	TGTGCCAGCAGCCTTGGAGGGTTCAACACTGAAGCTTTCTTT	CASSLGGFNTEAFF
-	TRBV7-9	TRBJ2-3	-	TGTGCCAGCAGCTTAGTGGGGACCTGGTCGGATACGCAGTATTTT	CASSLVGTWSDTQYF
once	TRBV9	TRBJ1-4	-	TGTGCCAGCAGCAGGACAACTAATGAAAAACTGTTTTTT	CASSRTTNEKLFF
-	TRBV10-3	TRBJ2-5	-	TGTGCCATCAGTGATAATGACTGGGAGACCCAGTACTTC	CAISDNDWETQYF
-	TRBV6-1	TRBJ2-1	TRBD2	TGTGCCAGCAAATTTTGGGCGGGAGGACAGAATGAGCAGTTCTTC	CASKFWAGGQNEQFF
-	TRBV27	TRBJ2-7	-	TGTGCCAGCAGTTTACAGGGGTTCACCTACGAGCAGTACTTC	CASSLQGFTYEQYF
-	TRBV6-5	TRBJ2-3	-	TGTGCCAGCTCTGGGCTATATGATACGCAGTATTTT	CASSGLYDTQYF
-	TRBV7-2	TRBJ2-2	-	TGTGCCAGCAGCTTAGTGTCGGCGGGGAAGAACACCGGGGAGCTGTTTTTT	CASSLVSAGKNTGELFF
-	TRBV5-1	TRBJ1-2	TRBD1	TGCGCCAGCAGCTTGACCGTTGGGACAGGTTACTATGGCTACACCTTC	CASSLTVGTGYYGYTF
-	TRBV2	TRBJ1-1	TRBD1	TGTGCCAGCAGTGAACCAGACAGGGAAGAAGCTTTCTTT	CASSEPDREEAFF
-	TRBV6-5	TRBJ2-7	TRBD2	TGTGCCAGCAGTTATGGAGCGGGGGGATTCTCCTACGAGCAGTACTTC	CASSYGAGGFSYEQYF
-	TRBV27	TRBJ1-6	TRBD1	TGTGCCAGCAGTTTAGCCTCTACAGGGGGCAACTCACCCCTCCACTTT	CASSLASTGGNSPLHF
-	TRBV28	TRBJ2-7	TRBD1	TGTGCCAGCAGAGAAACCGGGACAGGGCGGACCTACGAGCAGTACTTC	CASRETGTGRTYEQYF
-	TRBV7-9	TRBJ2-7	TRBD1	TGTGCCAGCAGCCTAGGACAGGGCCCAGACTACGAGCAGTACTTC	CASSLGQGPDYEQYF
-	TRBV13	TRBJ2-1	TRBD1	TGTGCCAGCAGCCCCACGACAGGGGGTAGGAATGAGCAGTTCTTC	CASSPTTGGRNEQFF
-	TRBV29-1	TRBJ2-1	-	TGCAGCGTCGAAACCGACTACCACTCGTACAATGAGCAGTTCTTC	CSVETDYHSYNEQFF
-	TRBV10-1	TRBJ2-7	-	TGCGCCAGCAGTGAGGGGGCATTCCCCTACGAGCAGTACTTC	CASSEGAFPYEQYF
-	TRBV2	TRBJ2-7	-	TGTGCCAGCACCCAGGGCGGGGCACACTCCTACGAGCAGTACTTC	CASTQGGAHSYEQYF
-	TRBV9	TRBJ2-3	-	TGTGCCAGCAGCGAAAACAGTGGAGAGGCGTATTTT	CASSENSGEAYF
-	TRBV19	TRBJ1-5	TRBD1	TGTGCCAGTAGTATAGCGGAGACAGGGGAACAGCCCCAGCATTTT	CASSIAETGEQPQHF
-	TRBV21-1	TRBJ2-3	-	TGTGCCAGCAGCAATAGGACAGGGGCCACAGATACGCAGTATTTT	CASSNRTGATDTQYF
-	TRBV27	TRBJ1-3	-	TGTGCCAGCAGTTTAGACACGAGCTCTGGAAACACCATATATTTT	CASSLDTSSGNTIYF
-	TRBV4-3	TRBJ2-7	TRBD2	TGCGCCAGCAGCCAAGAGGGTGTAGCGGGAGGCGCCTACGAGCAGTACTTC	CASSQEGVAGGAYEQYF
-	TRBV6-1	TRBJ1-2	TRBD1	TGTGCCAGCAATAGAAGGGAGACAGGGGATTATGGCTACACCTTC	CASNRRETGDYGYTF
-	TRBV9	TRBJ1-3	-	TGTGCCAGCAGTGGCCCTGGAAACACCATATATTTT	CASSGPGNTIYF
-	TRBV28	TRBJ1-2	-	TGTGCCAGCAGCCCCGAGGGAGGACCGTCTTATGGCTACACCTTC	CASSPEGGPSYGYTF
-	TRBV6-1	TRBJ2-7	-	TGTGCCAGCAGTGAAAGGAAGGCCCTCAGTTCCCACGAGCAGTACTTC	CASSERKALSSHEQYF
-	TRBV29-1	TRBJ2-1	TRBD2	TGCAGCGTTGCCGGTCTAGCGGGAGTCTTTAATGAGCAGTTCTTC	CSVAGLAGVFNEQFF
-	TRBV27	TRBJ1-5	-	TGTGCCAGCAGTTCCCTAGGGCAGGGCAATCAGCCCCAGCATTTT	CASSSLGQGNQPQHF
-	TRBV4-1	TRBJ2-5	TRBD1	TGCGCCAGCAGCCCGCTAGGGGGCCCCGCAGAGACCCAGTACTTC	CASSPLGGPAETQYF
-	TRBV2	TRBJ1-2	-	TGTGCCAGCAATGAGGGACTGGGCTATGGCTACACCTTC	CASNEGLGYGYTF